A selection of T cell receptor beta chains follows, all from one sample in a study of spatial heterogeneity in lung cancer. TCRdb redid the calling of the 5' RACE reads with MiXCR, one entry per CDR3 protein. The table records about 20,000 distinct CDR3 sequences, 9% to 10% of them present only once. Sequences were derived from PBMCs, sampled at follow-up. The origin of the receptors is a female donor with early-stage non-small cell lung cancer. Both conserved end residues are trimmed from each CDR3. The order of the fields is V gene, D gene, J gene, CDR3 protein. The D gene is left open where the match is weak.

V: TRBV7-9
D: NA
J: TRBJ2-7
CDR3: ASSEQIDEQY

V: TRBV27
D: TRBD1
J: TRBJ2-7
CDR3: ASSSGTGEGVRSYEQY

V: TRBV7-8
D: NA
J: TRBJ1-1
CDR3: ASRPGPSNTEAF

V: TRBV20-1
D: TRBD1
J: TRBJ1-5
CDR3: RIGTGVQPQH

V: TRBV4-3
D: NA
J: TRBJ1-2
CDR3: ASSQEVLRTPTPYT

V: TRBV7-9
D: TRBD1
J: TRBJ2-7
CDR3: ASSLVGTVSYEQY

V: TRBV6-1
D: NA
J: TRBJ1-4
CDR3: ASRRWEENEKLF

V: TRBV7-6
D: NA
J: TRBJ2-2
CDR3: ASSFGPTGGELF

V: TRBV9
D: NA
J: TRBJ1-2
CDR3: ASSGGWTGSLYGYT

V: TRBV7-2
D: NA
J: TRBJ2-3
CDR3: ASSPGRAQY

V: TRBV11-3
D: TRBD1
J: TRBJ2-2
CDR3: ASSRDRARGELF

V: TRBV20-1
D: NA
J: TRBJ1-1
CDR3: SARSPYVTEAF

V: TRBV7-9
D: NA
J: TRBJ1-1
CDR3: ASSLGVSNTEAF

V: TRBV9
D: NA
J: TRBJ2-7
CDR3: ASSARGTPRRRLYEQY

V: TRBV4-1
D: TRBD2
J: TRBJ2-5
CDR3: ASSQEPRLAETQY

V: TRBV20-1
D: TRBD1
J: TRBJ2-6
CDR3: SALHRGSAGANVLT

V: TRBV7-9
D: NA
J: TRBJ1-1
CDR3: ASSLGTVNTEAF

V: TRBV3-1
D: NA
J: TRBJ1-4
CDR3: ASSTFSVSATNEKLF

V: TRBV20-1
D: TRBD1
J: TRBJ1-5
CDR3: SAHDRGRSQPQH

V: TRBV4-2
D: NA
J: TRBJ2-7
CDR3: ASSQEGHGTGSYEQY

V: TRBV7-8
D: NA
J: TRBJ2-7
CDR3: ASSYSDRPRMVY

V: TRBV6-5
D: TRBD1
J: TRBJ2-5
CDR3: ASSLDRQGGIETQY

V: TRBV10-2
D: NA
J: TRBJ2-1
CDR3: ASSPRYNEQF

V: TRBV27
D: NA
J: TRBJ2-1
CDR3: ASSLKGETNNEQF

V: TRBV10-3
D: NA
J: TRBJ1-1
CDR3: AISERELSGAF

V: TRBV2
D: NA
J: TRBJ2-5
CDR3: ASSEARAGLETQY

V: TRBV6-5
D: NA
J: TRBJ2-7
CDR3: ASSYTGRGAQY

V: TRBV12-3/TRBV12-4
D: TRBD2
J: TRBJ2-2
CDR3: ASSLGGSYTGELF

V: TRBV11-2
D: NA
J: TRBJ2-2
CDR3: ASSLDPGRSTGELF

V: TRBV7-9
D: TRBD2
J: TRBJ2-3
CDR3: ASSTHSTSGSRATQY

V: TRBV20-1
D: NA
J: TRBJ1-5
CDR3: SAMLYGGKPQH

V: TRBV20-1
D: TRBD1
J: TRBJ2-2
CDR3: SARGLTGTANTGELF

V: TRBV7-9
D: NA
J: TRBJ2-2
CDR3: ASSSTGSGELF

V: TRBV28
D: NA
J: TRBJ2-2
CDR3: ASRLSNTGELF

V: TRBV4-1
D: NA
J: TRBJ2-4
CDR3: ASSQGGAGLAKNIQY

V: TRBV18
D: TRBD1
J: TRBJ2-2
CDR3: ASSSGQGNTGELF

V: TRBV27
D: NA
J: TRBJ2-5
CDR3: ASSLSGVLGTQY

V: TRBV5-1
D: NA
J: TRBJ1-5
CDR3: ASSLGIRGNQPQH

V: TRBV6-5
D: TRBD1
J: TRBJ2-2
CDR3: ASIDRVGELF

V: TRBV10-2
D: NA
J: TRBJ2-2
CDR3: ASRPLGGGELF

V: TRBV12-3/TRBV12-4
D: TRBD1
J: TRBJ1-6
CDR3: ASSFGQGNSPLH